This TCR beta chain was captured by sequencing in a study of blood T cell repertoires in COVID-19. Study-wide context: There were acute and convalescent COVID-19 samples, and they came from the United States, Italy and Spain. Sources were T cells, B-cell-depleted T cells, or PBMCs; the material itself was cDNA or gDNA.

This clone has just a few counts. In the source study's methods: Amplification with reference gene primers provided the estimates of nucleated cell counts. Some clones are missing from TCRdb's copy, which holds only in-frame ones; the method was immunoSEQ multiplex PCR. V, J and clone size were drawn from that table, and D and trimming were deduced from the DNA. The sample yields around 100,000 clones, approximately 87% seen once. V shed 4 bases and J shed 10 bases, with 16 bases lying between them. Germline CDR1 and CDR2: SGHAT and FQNNGV. The CDR3 loop spans 13 amino acids. This sequence originates from a human donor in a cohort sampled during active COVID-19. The chain couples TRBV11-2 to TRBJ1-2; tentative D call: TRBD1 (5 bases). Input material: peripheral blood. For the CDR3, the DNA is TGTGCCAGCAGCTCGTGGGGCTCTAAGGACTACACCTTC. Its protein product is CASSSWGSKDYTF.